Below, one T cell receptor (beta chain) is given with its context. There are many counts of this clonotype. What antigen it recognizes has not been identified. No quality values exist for individual bases; no much larger clone is one base distant. This sample is drawn from a study of regulatory T cells in long-lasting Graves disease (dated by TCRdb to about 2021). For context, the study as a whole: Antithyroid drugs had been taken for less than 3 months by newly diagnosed Graves' disease patients. Patients with persistent Graves' disease were compared with patients with newly diagnosed Graves' disease using TCR sequencing and RNA sequencing of peripheral blood. The study was registered as a clinical trial and conducted in China. A total of about 35 samples underwent TCR sequencing, from 13 patients with persistent Graves' disease and 20 or so patients with newly diagnosed Graves' disease.

General conclusions and limits of the study: Lower TCR Shannon entropy and fewer highly expanded clones were observed in persistent Graves' disease patients than in newly diagnosed patients, which suggested clonal expansion. Sequencing and analysis were restricted to the TCR beta chain. The authors noted that the small sample size was a limitation that may lower accuracy. Patients with persistent disease shared more public clonotypes (under 3,000) than newly diagnosed patients did (966). Persistent disease showed preferential use of TRBV28, TRBJ1-2 and TRBJ2-5, whereas newly diagnosed disease favored TRBV20-1 and TRBJ2-1. Peripheral blood alone was examined, since thyroid tissue, which constituted the primary lesion, could not be accessed.

Library method: multiplex PCR. Data came from an Illumina HiSeq 4000. To build TCR beta libraries, CDR3 regions were amplified by Arm-PCR using iRepertoire HTBI primers. PCR products were gel purified before sequencing. The original methods were these. Gene usage analysis of CDR3 amino acid clonotypes relied on the 60 or so TRBV and about 13 TRBJ segments identified across samples. Filtered high-quality paired reads were merged into contigs using COPE and FqMerger. BLAST was used to align contigs to IMGT TRBV, TRBD and TRBJ reference genes, with CDR3 defined following IMGT. Any clonotype with a frequency above 0.1% was counted as a highly expanded clone. Shannon entropy was used to measure repertoire diversity, and the Gini coefficient was used to measure V-J evenness. Clonotypes shared by more than one individual were considered public. TCRdb handled the public reads itself, with Q25 trimming in fastp and clone calling in MiXCR, and kept productive beta chains. Rows merge per CDR3 protein into single entries with the most common DNA and genes. The V and J calls follow TCRdb's processing rather than the paper's. This sample has 450,000 to 700,000 distinct CDR3 sequences in its table, and less than 15% of those were observed once. The ten largest make up 8.5% to 10% of the sample.

Sequences SNHLY (CDR1) and FYNNEI (CDR2) are obtained from the germline V gene. Its CDR3 holds 19 amino acids, cysteine through phenylalanine. Solely the CDR3 DNA is kept, with 57 bases framed from the first base. V is shortened by 3 bases, J by 4 bases, and the region joining them spans 26 bases. The label giving this sample's time point can be read as: newly diagnosed GD, antithyroid drugs for less than 3 months. For both TCR sequencing and RNA sequencing, RNA was extracted from PBMCs in TRIzol. The diagnosis of Graves' disease was made according to American Thyroid Association guidelines. The patients came from an endocrinology department in Xi'an, China. From each patient, around 9 milliliters of peripheral blood was collected into an EDTA anticoagulant tube. Ficoll Paque Plus density gradient separation was used to isolate PBMCs, and no further T cell sorting was done. RNA quality was checked with an Agilent 2100 Bioanalyzer and agarose gel, and concentration with a NanoDrop 2000.

This same sample was also part of a study on T cells in Graves' hyperthyroidism and ophthalmopathy. As the second study states: Stable Graves' hyperthyroidism was defined as no progression to ophthalmopathy during 18 months of follow-up. Hyperthyroidism patients were newly diagnosed, had a disease duration of under 2 months, and were aged 18 to 65 years. Any patient with an uncontrolled infection, another autoimmune disease, pregnancy or lactation was excluded. Diagnoses relied on clinical symptoms, serum thyroxine and TRAb, thyroid ultrasound and orbital computed tomography. For the first round of RT-PCR on the TCR CDR3, the HTBI primer set was used together with the Qiagen OneStep RT-PCR kit. Most expanded thyroid clonotypes (frequency above 0.001) were also detected in blood, suggesting blood repertoires may reflect thyroid immune responses. Ophthalmopathy was separated from stable hyperthyroidism by a 13 V-J signature model, with approximately 86% sensitivity and roughly 84% specificity obtained in cross-validation and 80%/75% obtained in testing. During validation, the model predicted progression to ophthalmopathy a median of around 6 months ahead of onset, with almost 71% sensitivity and roughly 75% specificity. A discovery cohort of approximately 100 patients, roughly 43 with Graves' ophthalmopathy and about 58 with stable Graves' hyperthyroidism, was used to find distinguishing TCR V-J signatures. Prospective prediction of ophthalmopathy was tested in an independent validation cohort consisting of fewer than 20 hyperthyroidism patients and about 17 patients who later progressed to ophthalmopathy. The approximately 98 discovery patients were randomly divided into training and test sets at a 7:3 ratio. The study also compared thyroid tissue and blood T-cell repertoires from several Graves' hyperthyroidism patients. Following sampling, methimazole starting at 30 mg daily was given to hyperthyroidism patients, and high-dose intravenous methylprednisolone was given to ophthalmopathy patients. The libraries were constructed in a second round of multiplex PCR and then size-selected and purified. Libraries were sequenced paired-end with 100 bp reads on an Illumina HiSeq2000. SOAPnuke was used to process the raw data, throwing out any read that contained adapters or uncalled bases, had a mean Phred below 15, or lacked an exact constant-primer or identifier match. COPE v1.2.5 was used to merge high-quality paired reads, and clonotypes were defined as unique nucleotide sequences. Clonotypes were aligned to IMGT TRBV, TRBD and TRBJ reference segments using MiTCR v1.1. Only V-J combinations with frequency above 0.0001, covering 99.2% of repertoires, were analysed. A TCS score was defined as the ratio of F50 (clonal expansion) to E x V (chaos), with BLOSUM62-based TCRdist applied between CDR3 peptides within each V-J. Welch's t-statistics and random forest reduced approximately 520 V-J features to under 15, which were used in a naive Bayes classifier (R e1071). Sample size was not statistically predetermined, and blinding of investigators to group allocation was not performed. The paper reports TCR Vbeta CDR3 sequencing of approximately 140 peripheral blood samples: around 45 ophthalmopathy, over 70 hyperthyroidism and approximately 17 progressor patients.

Sequenced material: peripheral blood mononuclear cells (PBMCs), taken at new diagnosis, from a patient treated with antithyroid drugs. This TCR was recovered from a young man with Graves disease. Donor details come from another sample of the same person, matched by shared clones. This chain is built from TRBV2 and TRBJ2-3; TRBD2 might be the D gene, on 5 matching bases. The CDR3 is CASSEFHGDSSPGADTQYF. The base sequence is TGTGCCAGCAGTGAGTTCCACGGGGATTCGTCGCCCGGGGCAGATACGCAGTATTTT.